These 30 T cell receptor beta chains were all obtained from the same sample, sequenced in a study of T cells in Graves' hyperthyroidism and ophthalmopathy (dated by TCRdb to about 2019). The library came from multiplex PCR. The instrument given in TCRdb is Illumina HiSeq 2000. The TCR beta CDR3 regions were amplified from RNA transcripts. The TCR CDR3 was subjected to a first round of RT-PCR using the HTBI primer set and the Qiagen OneStep RT-PCR kit. TCRdb took the public reads, trimmed them with fastp at Q25, ran MiXCR for clone calling and kept in-frame beta chains. Rows with a matching CDR3 protein are joined into one entry that keeps the most common DNA and genes. In this sample the table shows 150,000 to 200,000 distinct CDR3 sequences, over 15% of which occur a single time. In total, the top ten clones hold roughly 32% of the sample. The sequenced material came from blood. These receptors were obtained from a woman in her forties or fifties with Graves' hyperthyroidism.

At least ten counts were recorded for this clonotype. The chain is built from TRBV20-1 and TRBJ1-6; no definite D call. This CDR3 contains 16 residues. Germline values: CDR1 DFQATT, CDR2 SNEGSKA (reference sequence). V dropped 0 bases and J dropped 0 bases, with 9 bases sitting between them. CDR3 protein: CSARDHRGSYNSPLHF. CDR3 bases: TGCAGTGCTAGAGATCATCGGGGCTCCTATAATTCACCCCTCCACTTT.

The V and J genes are TRBV28 and TRBJ1-2, with D possibly matching TRBD1 (5 bases). CDR3 length: 16 residues. The germline V gene encodes CDR1 MDHEN and CDR2 SYDVKM. Trimming took off 7 bases at V and 4 bases at J, with 22 bases between the two ends. CDR3 sequence: CASNPVRVMGSYGYTF. Written as DNA, the CDR3 is TGTGCCAGCAACCCGGTCAGGGTGATGGGGAGCTATGGCTACACCTTC.

This clonotype was counted many times. The chain carries TRBV6-1 and TRBJ1-1, with 10 bases lining up with TRBD1. The V and J ends lost 6 bases and 5 bases, in that order; junction bases with no gene match: 3. The CDR3 extends over 13 amino acids. Looked up from germline, CDR1 is MNHNS and CDR2 is SASEGT. The CDR3 sequence is CASSWDRGTEAFF. Here the CDR3 DNA reads TGTGCCAGCAGCTGGGACAGGGGTACTGAAGCTTTCTTT.

This clonotype was seen at least ten times. The rearrangement links TRBV27 to TRBJ2-7; TRBD2 is a possible D gene (5 bases). The germline CDR1 and CDR2 sequences are MNHEY and SMNVEV (reference sequence). The V gene lost 8 bases and the J gene lost 0 bases, with 11 bases spanning the gap. The CDR3 has 13 residues. This CDR3 is CASGSGSSYEQYF. CDR3 in DNA: TGTGCCAGCGGATCGGGATCCTCCTACGAGCAGTACTTC.

This clonotype was observed at least ten times. The chain is built from TRBV13 and TRBJ1-2; D ambiguous. V was trimmed by 1 base and J by 7 bases, leaving 10 bases between them. The CDR3 runs to 13 residues. Germline V gene data show CDR1 as PRHDT and CDR2 as FYEKMQ (reference sequence). In nucleotides, the CDR3 is TGTGCCAGCAGCTTAGCGTCAGGCTCTGGCTACACCTTC. It is translated as CASSLASGSGYTF.

This clonotype was seen at least ten times. The chain employs TRBV28 and TRBJ1-2, with D maybe TRBD1 (5 bases). The CDR3 contains 13 residues. Germline V gives CDR1 MDHEN, CDR2 SYDVKM. Trimming cost V 6 bases and J 4 bases, with 12 bases left between them. The CDR3, as DNA: TGTGCCAGCAGCGCCCCAGGGTTCTATGGCTACACCTTC. It codes for CASSAPGFYGYTF.

V and J are TRBV6-2 or TRBV6-3 and TRBJ2-7; either TRBD1 or TRBD2 may supply D (7 bases each). This CDR3 is 18 amino acids long. The V gene lost 5 bases and the J gene lost 3 bases, with 26 bases spanning the gap. Germline lookup yields CDR1 MNHEY and CDR2 SVGEGT. This CDR3 is CASSPPPIQGGIDYEQYF. CDR3 DNA sequence: TGTGCCAGCAGTCCGCCGCCTATCCAGGGGGGGATTGACTACGAGCAGTACTTC.

In this sample, this clonotype turned up many times. The rearrangement joins TRBV7-9 to TRBJ1-2, with D perhaps matching TRBD1 (6 bases). The V end was cut by 0 bases, the J end by 6 bases, with 11 bases between. The CDR3 length is 14 residues. CDR1 SEHNR and CDR2 FQNEAQ come from the germline V gene (reference sequence). CDR3 bases: TGTGCCAGCAGCTTAGCGCGGACAGAAGATGGCTACACCTTC. It yields the protein CASSLARTEDGYTF.

The genes are TRBV5-8 and TRBJ2-1, with 12 bases aligning to TRBD2. Germline V gene lookup returns CDR1 SGHTS and CDR2 YDEGEE. The junction had 5 bases not matched to a gene; V was cut back by 0 bases and J by 10 bases. This CDR3 contains 15 residues. The CDR3 spells CASSLASGGAWEQFF. The DNA of the CDR3 is TGTGCCAGCAGCTTGGCTAGCGGGGGGGCTTGGGAGCAGTTCTTC.

This clonotype has at least ten counts. The V call is TRBV7-2, the J call TRBJ2-3; no definite D call. V gave up 1 base and J gave up 3 bases, with 17 bases separating them. Germline values: CDR1 SGHTA, CDR2 FQGNSA. The CDR3 consists of 17 residues. The CDR3 DNA sequence: TGTGCCAGCAGCTTAGGCTACAGCTCTACGGGTACAGATACGCAGTATTTT. Its protein is CASSLGYSSTGTDTQYF. Supplemented by reference TRBV7-2 and TRBJ2-3, the full variable domain reads GAGVSQSPSNKVTEKGKDVELRCDPISGHTALYWYRQSLGQGLEFLIYFQGNSAPDKSGLPSDRFSAERTGGSVSTLTIQRTQQEDSAVYLCASSLGYSSTGTDTQYFGPGTRLTVL.

Only a few counts were recorded for this clonotype. The gene calls are TRBV20-1 and TRBJ2-1, with unresolved D. The CDR3 totals 13 residues. The V gene lost 4 bases and the J gene lost 0 bases, with 7 bases spanning the gap. Germline assignment: CDR1 DFQATT and CDR2 SNEGSKA (reference sequence). CDR3 loop: CSATDSSYNEQFF. Here the CDR3 DNA reads TGCAGTGCTACAGATAGCTCCTACAATGAGCAGTTCTTC.

A remark on this clonotype: Possible read error: a much larger clone is one base away. V and J are TRBV7-2 and TRBJ2-5; D is unresolved. The germline V gene has CDR1 SGHTA and CDR2 FQGNSA. The CDR3 is 12 amino acids. The CDR3 sequence: CANSPPWETQYF. The CDR3 DNA is TGTGCCAACAGCCCCCCCTGGGAGACCCAGTACTTC.

The chain combines TRBV30 with TRBJ1-6; no firm D call. The CDR3 spans 13 residues. Germline V CDR1 and CDR2: GTSNPN, SVGIG (reference sequence). V lost 2 bases and J 7 bases, leaving 9 bases between the germline ends. DNA of the CDR3: TGTGCCTGGAGTCCCCTTCAGAATTCACCCCTCCACTTT. It specifies CAWSPLQNSPLHF.

This clonotype was picked up many times. The chain's CDR3 is CASRFEGGELFF. Written as DNA, the CDR3 is TGCGCCAGCAGGTTCGAGGGCGGGGAGCTGTTTTTT. The chain is built from TRBV5-1 and TRBJ2-2; the D gene is possibly TRBD2 (5 bases). The CDR3 covers 12 residues. Germline V gene lookup returns CDR1 SGHRS and CDR2 YFSETQ. The ends were cut back, 5 bases at V and 7 bases at J, with 9 bases in the middle.

This clonotype has ten or more counts. The chain has TRBV28 and TRBJ2-5; 10 positions agree with TRBD2. J was trimmed by 1 base and V by 6 bases; bases with no gene match: 2. From germline, CDR1 is MDHEN and CDR2 SYDVKM. The CDR3 consists of 14 residues. The CDR3 DNA is TGTGCCAGCAGCAGCGGGGGGGGCCAAGAGACCCAGTACTTC. This sequence encodes CASSSGGGQETQYF.

The chain links TRBV7-3 to TRBJ2-1; D gene uncertain. The V and J ends lost 2 bases and 9 bases respectively, with 11 bases between them. Germline assignment: CDR1 SGHTA and CDR2 FQGTGA. The CDR3 runs 13 residues. The CDR3 DNA reads as TGTGCCAGCAGCTTAGAAAGGCACGGTGAGCAGTTCTTC. This gives the protein CASSLERHGEQFF.

The table lists this clonotype with many counts. The CDR3 DNA reads TGTGCCAGCAGTTCCCAGGGCTACGAGCAGTACTTC. Translating gives CASSSQGYEQYF. This chain links TRBV7-9 with TRBJ2-7; perhaps TRBD1 as D (5 bases). CDR1 and CDR2 (germline): SEHNR, FQNEAQ (reference sequence). Trimming took off 6 bases at V and 3 bases at J, with 9 bases between the two ends. The CDR3 runs to 12 residues.

This sequence joins TRBV2 and TRBJ2-2, with D unresolved. V lost 6 bases and J 0 bases, leaving 8 bases between the germline ends. The CDR3 spans 14 residues. Germline CDR1 and CDR2: SNHLY and FYNNEI. CDR3 nucleotides: TGTGCCAGCAGAAGTACAACGAACACCGGGGAGCTGTTTTTT. It is translated as CASRSTTNTGELFF.

This clonotype was observed many times. The chain is built from TRBV29-1 and TRBJ1-1; D ambiguous. The CDR3 is 11 amino acids. Germline CDR1 SQVTM, CDR2 ANQGSEA. Trimming took 4 bases from V and 6 from J, leaving 9 bases between them. The CDR3 DNA reads TGCAGCGTTGTAGATCCCTCTGAAGCTTTCTTT. It is translated as CSVVDPSEAFF. The variable domain in full, with the rest retrieved from reference TRBV29-1 and TRBJ1-1, is SAVISQKPSRDICQRGTSLTIQCQVDSQVTMMFWYRQQPGQSLTLIATANQGSEATYESGFVIDKFPISRPNLTFSTLTVSNMSPEDSSIYLCSVVDPSEAFFGQGTRLTVV.

This clonotype was found many times. This chain uses TRBV5-4 with TRBJ1-1; D possibly corresponds to TRBD1 (6 bases). The CDR3 has 14 amino acids. Germline-derived CDR1 and CDR2 are SGHNT and YYREEE (reference sequence). Trimming pared 4 bases from V and 2 bases from J, leaving 12 bases between. The CDR3 sequence is CASSPGTRNTEAFF. CDR3 in DNA: TGTGCCAGCAGCCCCGGGACACGAAACACTGAAGCTTTCTTT.

This clonotype was observed many times. This chain links TRBV11-2 with TRBJ2-1, with 9 nucleotides matching TRBD1. This CDR3 spans 16 amino acids. Germline V gene sequence: CDR1 SGHAT, CDR2 FQNNGV. V trimming: 10 bases; J trimming: 3 bases; junction bases outside the gene matches: 13. The CDR3 coding sequence is TGTGCCAACCTCCCCCTGTGGACAGGGGACTACAATGAGCAGTTCTTC. As protein: CANLPLWTGDYNEQFF.

Written as DNA, the CDR3 is TGTGCCAGCAGTGAAGCCGCGGGGGGAAGCTACGAGCAGTACTTC. It is translated as CASSEAAGGSYEQYF. V usage is TRBV6-1 and J usage is TRBJ2-7, with TRBD2 matching over 8 bases. Losses at the gene ends were 0 bases for V and 3 bases for J; bases not matched to a gene: 4. Germline CDR1 reads MNHNS; CDR2 reads SASEGT. This CDR3 comprises 15 residues.

This clonotype was observed many times. The V and J genes are TRBV5-6 and TRBJ1-1; no definite D call. The CDR3 totals 17 residues. V lost 0 bases to trimming and J lost 3 bases, with 18 bases between them. Germline values: CDR1 SGHDT, CDR2 YYEEEE. In nucleotides, the CDR3 is TGTGCCAGCAGCTTGGCGGGTCTACCTTCCCGGGACACTGAAGCTTTCTTT. Translating it yields CASSLAGLPSRDTEAFF. Variable domain in full (rest from reference TRBV5-6 and TRBJ1-1): DAGVTQSPTHLIKTRGQQVTLRCSPKSGHDTVSWYQQALGQGPQFIFQYYEEEERQRGNFPDRFSGHQFPNYSSELNVNALLLGDSALYLCASSLAGLPSRDTEAFFGQGTRLTVV.

This clonotype was counted many times. The chain couples TRBV11-2 to TRBJ2-3, with 8 bases matching TRBD2. J lost 5 bases, V lost 3 bases, and 10 bases had no gene match. Germline V gives CDR1 SGHAT, CDR2 FQNNGV. The CDR3 contains 16 residues. This CDR3 is CASSLEGLGRRDTQYF. Written as DNA, the CDR3 is TGTGCCAGCAGCTTGGAGGGACTAGGTAGGAGAGATACGCAGTATTTT.

There are many counts of this clonotype. The rearrangement links TRBV5-1 to TRBJ2-5; D ambiguous. The CDR3 loop spans 15 amino acids. Between the trimmed V and J ends, which lost 0 bases and 1 base, there was a span of 10 bases. Germline CDR1 is SGHRS and CDR2 is YFSETQ. CDR3 protein: CASSLGSAFQETQYF. The CDR3 DNA reads TGCGCCAGCAGCTTGGGATCGGCTTTCCAAGAGACCCAGTACTTC.

This clonotype showed up many times. This chain joins TRBV12-3 or TRBV12-4 and TRBJ1-2; the match to TRBD1 covers 7 bases. The CDR3 length is 13 residues. Trimming removed 6 bases from V and 5 bases from J; junction bases left unmatched: 6. The CDR3 protein is CASSPSGGYGYTF. The DNA of the CDR3 is TGTGCCAGCAGCCCCTCAGGGGGTTATGGCTACACCTTC.

This clonotype has at least ten counts. V is TRBV11-3 and J is TRBJ2-1; D is possibly TRBD2 (5 bases). Germline CDR1 reads SGHNT; CDR2 reads YENEEA. The CDR3 has 13 amino acids. The ends were cut back, 8 bases at V and 4 bases at J, with 12 bases in the middle. CDR3 region: CASASRAYNEQFF. CDR3 DNA: TGTGCCAGCGCGTCGCGGGCATACAATGAGCAGTTCTTC.

In DNA form, the CDR3 reads TGTGCCAGCAGCCGGACTAGCGGGGGCTACACCTTC. It codes for CASSRTSGGYTF. The V call is TRBV7-8, the J call TRBJ1-2, with unresolved D. The CDR3 totals 12 residues. Per germline, CDR1 SGHVS and CDR2 FQNEAQ. The ends were cut back, 5 bases at V and 8 bases at J, with 12 bases in the middle.

This clonotype was detected ten times or more. CDR3 sequence reads: CASSLGGQVAKPLFF. The CDR3 DNA follows: TGTGCCAGCAGTTTAGGCGGACAGGTCGCCAAACCACTGTTTTTT. V gene TRBV12-3 or TRBV12-4 combines with J gene TRBJ1-4; 7 bases align to TRBD1. The CDR3 length is 15 residues. J gave up 13 bases and V 1 base, and 12 bases lay outside the gene matches.

The gene calls are TRBV29-1 and TRBJ2-1; 7 bases fit TRBD2. V lost 8 bases, J lost 0 bases, and 4 bases stayed unmatched. The germline CDR1 and CDR2 sequences are SQVTM and ANQGSEA. The CDR3 length is 13 residues. The CDR3 spells CSLLADSYNEQFF. As DNA, the CDR3 is TGCAGCCTCCTAGCGGACTCCTACAATGAGCAGTTCTTC.